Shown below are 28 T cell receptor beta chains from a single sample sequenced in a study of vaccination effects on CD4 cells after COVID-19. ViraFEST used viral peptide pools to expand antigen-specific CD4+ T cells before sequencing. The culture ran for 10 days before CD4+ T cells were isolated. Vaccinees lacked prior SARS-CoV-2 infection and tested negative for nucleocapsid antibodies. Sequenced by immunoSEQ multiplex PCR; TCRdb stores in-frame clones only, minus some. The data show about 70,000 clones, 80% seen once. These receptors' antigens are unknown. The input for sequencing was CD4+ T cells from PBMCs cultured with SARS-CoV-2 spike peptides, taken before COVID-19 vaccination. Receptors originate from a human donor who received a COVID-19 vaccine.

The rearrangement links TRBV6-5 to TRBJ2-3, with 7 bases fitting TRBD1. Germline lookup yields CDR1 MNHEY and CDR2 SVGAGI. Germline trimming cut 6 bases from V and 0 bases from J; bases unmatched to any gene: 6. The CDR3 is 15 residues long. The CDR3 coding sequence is TGTGCCAGCAGCCTTGACAGGGTCAGCACAGATACGCAGTATTTT. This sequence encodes CASSLDRVSTDTQYF.

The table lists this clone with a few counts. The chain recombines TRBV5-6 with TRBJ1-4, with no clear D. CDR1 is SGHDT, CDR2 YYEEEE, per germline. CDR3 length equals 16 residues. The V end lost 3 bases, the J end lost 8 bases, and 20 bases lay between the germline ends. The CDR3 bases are TGTGCCAGCAGCTCGTATCGAACGTCTATAGAGGAAAAACTGTTTTTT. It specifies CASSSYRTSIEEKLFF.

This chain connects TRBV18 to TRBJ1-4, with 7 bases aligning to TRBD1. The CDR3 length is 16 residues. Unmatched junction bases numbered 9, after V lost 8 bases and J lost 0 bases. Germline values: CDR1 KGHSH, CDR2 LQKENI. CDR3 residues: CASRATGFTTNEKLFF. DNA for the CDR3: TGTGCCAGCCGAGCGACAGGGTTTACAACTAATGAAAAACTGTTTTTT.

The CDR3 reads CASSDSAANYGYTF. CDR3 DNA sequence: TGTGCCAGCAGTGACAGTGCAGCTAACTATGGCTACACCTTC. V gene TRBV6-2 or TRBV6-3 combines with J gene TRBJ1-2, with a possible D match to TRBD1 (5 bases). Trimming left V 5 bases short and J 0 bases short, with 10 bases between. This CDR3 spans 14 amino acids. Germline V gene sequence: CDR1 MNHEY, CDR2 SVGEGT.

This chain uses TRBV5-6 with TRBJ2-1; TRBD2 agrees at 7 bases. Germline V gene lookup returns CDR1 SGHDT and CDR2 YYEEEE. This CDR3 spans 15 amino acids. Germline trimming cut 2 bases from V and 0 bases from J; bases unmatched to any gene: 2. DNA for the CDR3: TGTGCCAGCAGCTTCGGGGGGAGCTCCTACAATGAGCAGTTCTTC. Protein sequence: CASSFGGSSYNEQFF. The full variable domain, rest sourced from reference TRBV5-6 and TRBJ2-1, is DAGVTQSPTHLIKTRGQQVTLRCSPKSGHDTVSWYQQALGQGPQFIFQYYEEEERQRGNFPDRFSGHQFPNYSSELNVNALLLGDSALYLCASSFGGSSYNEQFFGPGTRLTVL.

CDR3 bases: TGTGCCAGCAGTACCTCGACAGGGGTTGGTCAGCCCCAGCATTTT. This sequence encodes CASSTSTGVGQPQHF. The rearrangement links TRBV28 to TRBJ1-5, with TRBD1 matching 8 bases. Germline lookup yields CDR1 MDHEN and CDR2 SYDVKM. The CDR3 consists of 15 residues. Germline trimming cut 5 bases from V and 6 bases from J; bases unmatched to any gene: 9.

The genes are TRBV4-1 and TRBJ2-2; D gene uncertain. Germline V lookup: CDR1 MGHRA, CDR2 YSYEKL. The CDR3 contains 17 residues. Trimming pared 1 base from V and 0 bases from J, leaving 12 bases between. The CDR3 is CASSQVSRRSNTGELFF. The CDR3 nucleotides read TGCGCCAGCAGCCAAGTTAGTCGGCGTTCGAACACCGGGGAGCTGTTTTTT.

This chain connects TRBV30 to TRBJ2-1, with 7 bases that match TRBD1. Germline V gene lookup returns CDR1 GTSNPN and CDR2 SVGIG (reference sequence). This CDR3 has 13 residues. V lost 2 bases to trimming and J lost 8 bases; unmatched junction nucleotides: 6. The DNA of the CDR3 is TGTGCCTGGAGTACCTTCCAGGGGGATGAGCAGTTCTTC. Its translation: CAWSTFQGDEQFF.

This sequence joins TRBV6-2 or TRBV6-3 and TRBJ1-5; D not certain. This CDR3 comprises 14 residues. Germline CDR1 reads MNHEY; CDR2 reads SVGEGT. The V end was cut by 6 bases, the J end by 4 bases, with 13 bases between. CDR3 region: CASSEWAGNQPQHF. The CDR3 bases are TGTGCCAGCAGCGAGTGGGCCGGGAATCAGCCCCAGCATTTT.

The CDR3 loop reads CSVTTGDGEQYV. DNA for the CDR3: TGCAGCGTTACCACAGGTGATGGCGAGCAGTACGTC. The chain is built from TRBV29-1 and TRBJ2-7; perhaps TRBD1 as D (5 bases). The V and J ends lost 5 bases and 6 bases respectively, with 14 bases between them. The CDR3 consists of 12 residues. Germline values: CDR1 SQVTM, CDR2 ANQGSEA.

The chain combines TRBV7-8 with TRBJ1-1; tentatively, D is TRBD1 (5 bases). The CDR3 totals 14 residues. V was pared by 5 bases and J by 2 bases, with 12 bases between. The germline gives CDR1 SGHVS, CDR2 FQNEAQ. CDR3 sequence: CASSPRDLNTEAFF. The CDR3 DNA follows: TGTGCCAGCAGCCCCAGGGACCTCAACACTGAAGCTTTCTTT.

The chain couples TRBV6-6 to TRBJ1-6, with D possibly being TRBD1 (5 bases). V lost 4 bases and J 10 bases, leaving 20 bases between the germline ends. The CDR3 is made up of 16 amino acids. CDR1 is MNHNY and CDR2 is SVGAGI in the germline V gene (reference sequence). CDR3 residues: CASSSFSGGSYSPLHF. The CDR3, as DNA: TGTGCCAGCAGTTCTTTTTCGGGGGGAAGTTACTCACCCCTCCACTTT.

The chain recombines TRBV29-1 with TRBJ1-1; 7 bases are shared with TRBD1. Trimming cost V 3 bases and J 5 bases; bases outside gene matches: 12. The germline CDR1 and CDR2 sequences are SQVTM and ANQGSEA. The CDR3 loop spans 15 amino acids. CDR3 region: CSVDERGRGETEAFF. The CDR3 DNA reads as TGCAGCGTTGATGAAAGGGGGCGCGGGGAGACTGAAGCTTTCTTT.

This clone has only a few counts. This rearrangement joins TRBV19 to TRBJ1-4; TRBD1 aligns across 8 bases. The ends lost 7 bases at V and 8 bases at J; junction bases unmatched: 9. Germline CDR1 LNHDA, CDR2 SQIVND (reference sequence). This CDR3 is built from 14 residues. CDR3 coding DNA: TGTGCCAGTAAGAACGACAGGGGTCGAGAAAAACTGTTTTTT. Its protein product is CASKNDRGREKLFF.

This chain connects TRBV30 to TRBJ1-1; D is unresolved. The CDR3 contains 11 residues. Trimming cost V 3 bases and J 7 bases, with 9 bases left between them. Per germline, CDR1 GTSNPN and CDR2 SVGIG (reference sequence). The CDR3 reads CAWRGRIEAFF. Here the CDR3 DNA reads TGTGCCTGGAGGGGGAGGATTGAAGCTTTCTTT.

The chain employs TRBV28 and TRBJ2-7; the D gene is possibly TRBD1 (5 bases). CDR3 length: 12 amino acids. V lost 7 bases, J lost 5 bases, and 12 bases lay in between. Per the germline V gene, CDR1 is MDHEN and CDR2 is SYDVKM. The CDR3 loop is CASTQGFDEQYV. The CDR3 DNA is TGTGCCAGCACTCAGGGTTTCGACGAGCAGTACGTC.

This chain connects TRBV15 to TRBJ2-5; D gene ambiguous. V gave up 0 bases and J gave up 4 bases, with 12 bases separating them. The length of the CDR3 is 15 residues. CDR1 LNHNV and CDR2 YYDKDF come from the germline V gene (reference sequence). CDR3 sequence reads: CATSRDRRNTETQYF. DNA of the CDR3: TGTGCCACCAGCAGAGATAGACGGAACACAGAGACCCAGTACTTC.

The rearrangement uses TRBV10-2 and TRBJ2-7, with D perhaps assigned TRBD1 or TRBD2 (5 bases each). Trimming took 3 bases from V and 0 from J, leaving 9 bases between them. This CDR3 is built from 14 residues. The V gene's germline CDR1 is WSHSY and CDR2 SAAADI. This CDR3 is CASSERDGSYEQYV. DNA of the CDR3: TGCGCCAGCAGTGAACGGGACGGCTCCTACGAGCAGTACGTC.

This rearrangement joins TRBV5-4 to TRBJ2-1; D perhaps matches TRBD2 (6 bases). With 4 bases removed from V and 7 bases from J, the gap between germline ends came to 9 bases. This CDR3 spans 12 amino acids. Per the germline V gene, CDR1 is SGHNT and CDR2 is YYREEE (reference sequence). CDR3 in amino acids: CASSLGLNEQFF. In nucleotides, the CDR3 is TGTGCCAGCAGCCTGGGACTTAATGAGCAGTTCTTC. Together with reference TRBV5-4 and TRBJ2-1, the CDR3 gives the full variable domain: ETGVTQSPTHLIKTRGQQVTLRCSSQSGHNTVSWYQQALGQGPQFIFQYYREEENGRGNFPPRFSGLQFPNYSSELNVNALELDDSALYLCASSLGLNEQFFGPGTRLTVL.

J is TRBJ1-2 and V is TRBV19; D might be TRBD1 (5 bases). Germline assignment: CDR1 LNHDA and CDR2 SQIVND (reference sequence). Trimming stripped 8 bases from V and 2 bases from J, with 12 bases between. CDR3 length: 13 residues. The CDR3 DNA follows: TGTGCCAGTGGGACGGGGGGAAACTATGGCTACACCTTC. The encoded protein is CASGTGGNYGYTF.

CDR3 residues: CASSPGAAGGNTGELFF. The CDR3 coding sequence is TGCGCCAGCAGCCCCGGAGCGGCGGGGGGGAACACCGGGGAGCTGTTTTTT. The gene calls are TRBV5-1 and TRBJ2-2; 8 nucleotides align to TRBD2. The germline V gene encodes CDR1 SGHRS and CDR2 YFSETQ. The junction had 9 bases not matched to a gene; V was cut back by 4 bases and J by 1 base. This CDR3 has 17 residues.

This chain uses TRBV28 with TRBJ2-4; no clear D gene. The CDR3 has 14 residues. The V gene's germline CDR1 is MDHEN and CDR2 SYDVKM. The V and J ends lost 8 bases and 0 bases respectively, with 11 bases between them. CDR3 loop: CASQQRLAKNIQYF. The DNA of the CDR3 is TGTGCCAGCCAACAGAGACTAGCCAAAAACATTCAGTACTTC.

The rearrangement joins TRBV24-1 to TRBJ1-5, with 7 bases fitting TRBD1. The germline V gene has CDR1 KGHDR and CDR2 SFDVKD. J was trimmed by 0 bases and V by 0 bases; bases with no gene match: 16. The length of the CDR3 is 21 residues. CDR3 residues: CATSDLLLFREGTDSNQPQHF. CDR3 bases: TGTGCCACCAGTGATTTGCTCCTTTTTCGGGAAGGGACAGATAGCAATCAGCCCCAGCATTTT.

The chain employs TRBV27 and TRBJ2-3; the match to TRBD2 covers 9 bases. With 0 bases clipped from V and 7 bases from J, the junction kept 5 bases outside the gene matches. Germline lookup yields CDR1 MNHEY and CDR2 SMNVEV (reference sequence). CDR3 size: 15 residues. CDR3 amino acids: CASSLSSGGTNTQYF. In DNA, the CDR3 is TGTGCCAGCAGTTTATCTAGCGGGGGAACAAATACGCAGTATTTT.

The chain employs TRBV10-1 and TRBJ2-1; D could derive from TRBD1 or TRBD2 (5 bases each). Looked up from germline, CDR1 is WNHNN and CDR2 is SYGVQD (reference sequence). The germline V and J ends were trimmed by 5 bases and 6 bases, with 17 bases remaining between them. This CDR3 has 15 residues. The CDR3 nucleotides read TGCGCCAGCAGTCCCCGGGGCGGGCTATCCAATGAGCAGTTCTTC. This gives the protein CASSPRGGLSNEQFF.

The CDR3 region has the DNA TGCGCCAGCAGACTCAGCGGACAGGGAGCTATAGAGACCCAGTACTTC. Translating gives CASRLSGQGAIETQYF. The chain couples TRBV5-1 to TRBJ2-5; 8 bases fit TRBD1. Germline assignment: CDR1 SGHRS and CDR2 YFSETQ. Unmatched junction bases numbered 13, after V lost 5 bases and J lost 4 bases. This CDR3 spans 16 amino acids. Full variable domain (outside the CDR3, taken from reference TRBV5-1 and TRBJ2-5): KAGVTQTPRYLIKTRGQQVTLSCSPISGHRSVSWYQQTPGQGLQFLFEYFSETQRNKGNFPGRFSGRQFSNSRSEMNVSTLELGDSALYLCASRLSGQGAIETQYFGPGTRLLVL.

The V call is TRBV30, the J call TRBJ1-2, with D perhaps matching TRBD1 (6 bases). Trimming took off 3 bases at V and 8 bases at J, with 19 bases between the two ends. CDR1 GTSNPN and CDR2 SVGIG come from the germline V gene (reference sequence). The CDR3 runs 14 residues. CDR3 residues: CAWRTGGVWGGYTF. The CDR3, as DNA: TGTGCCTGGAGAACGGGGGGCGTTTGGGGAGGCTACACCTTC. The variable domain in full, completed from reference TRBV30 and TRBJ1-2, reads SQTIHQWPATLVQPVGSPLSLECTVEGTSNPNLYWYRQAAGRGLQLLFYSVGIGQISSEVPQNLSASRPQDRQFILSSKKLLLSDSGFYLCAWRTGGVWGGYTFGSGTRLTVV.

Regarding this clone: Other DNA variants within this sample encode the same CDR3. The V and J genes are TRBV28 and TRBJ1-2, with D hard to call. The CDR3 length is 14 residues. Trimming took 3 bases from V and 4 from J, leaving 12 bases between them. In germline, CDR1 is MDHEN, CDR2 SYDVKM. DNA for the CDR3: TGTGCCAGCAGTTTTGGGTCGGGCCCCTATGGCTACACCTTC. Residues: CASSFGSGPYGYTF.